This T cell receptor (beta chain) was found in a study of T cells in tuberculosis. Assay: immunoSEQ multiplex PCR; the TCRdb copy retains only in-frame clones and omits some. Of approximately 53,000 clones listed, about 95% are singletons. The CDR3 length is 14 residues. V was shortened by 2 bases and J by 11 bases, with 13 bases between the two germline ends. Germline V CDR1 and CDR2: SGHDN, FVKESK. The time point denotes: new active TB diagnosis, blood taken before or within 7 days of starting treatment. HIV-seronegative South African adults aged 18 years or older had newly diagnosed active tuberculosis.

The chain uses TRBV14 and TRBJ1-6; no clear D. The TCR comes from an adult with tuberculosis. Sequencing used PBMCs, obtained at tuberculosis diagnosis. The CDR3 is CASSQTGSRAPLHF. CDR3 DNA sequence: TGTGCCAGCAGCCAAACGGGGTCAAGGGCACCCCTCCACTTT.